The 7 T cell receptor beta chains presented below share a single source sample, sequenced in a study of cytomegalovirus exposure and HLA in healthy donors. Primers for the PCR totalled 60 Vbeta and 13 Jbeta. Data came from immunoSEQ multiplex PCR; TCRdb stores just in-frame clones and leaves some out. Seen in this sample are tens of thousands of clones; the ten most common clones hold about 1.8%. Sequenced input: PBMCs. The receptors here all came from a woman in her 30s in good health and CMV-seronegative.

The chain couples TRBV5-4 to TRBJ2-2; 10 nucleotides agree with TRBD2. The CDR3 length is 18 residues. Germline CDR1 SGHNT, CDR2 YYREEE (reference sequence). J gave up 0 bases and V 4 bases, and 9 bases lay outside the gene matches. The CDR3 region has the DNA TGTGCCAGCAGCACCCGGACTAGCGGAGGCGCGAACACCGGGGAGCTGTTTTTT. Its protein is CASSTRTSGGANTGELFF.

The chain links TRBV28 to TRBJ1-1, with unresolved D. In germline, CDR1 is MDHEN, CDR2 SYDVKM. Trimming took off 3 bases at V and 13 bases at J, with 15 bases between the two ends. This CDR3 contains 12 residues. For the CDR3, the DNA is TGTGCCAGCAGTTTGAGGGCCGGCTCCGGTTTCTTT. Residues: CASSLRAGSGFF.

The chain's CDR3 is CASSFWGQRATYEQYF. For the CDR3, the DNA is TGTGCCAGCAGTTTTTGGGGACAGAGAGCTACTTACGAGCAGTACTTC. The rearrangement uses TRBV6-5 and TRBJ2-7, with TRBD1 matching 7 bases. CDR3 length equals 16 residues. Germline assignment: CDR1 MNHEY and CDR2 SVGAGI. V lost 4 bases and J lost 4; bases outside the gene matches: 13.

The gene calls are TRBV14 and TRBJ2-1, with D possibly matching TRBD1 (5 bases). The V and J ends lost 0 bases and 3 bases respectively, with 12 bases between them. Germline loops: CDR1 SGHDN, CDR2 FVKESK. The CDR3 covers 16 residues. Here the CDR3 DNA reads TGTGCCAGCAGCCAAGATCGCGACAGAATCTACAATGAGCAGTTCTTC. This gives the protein CASSQDRDRIYNEQFF.

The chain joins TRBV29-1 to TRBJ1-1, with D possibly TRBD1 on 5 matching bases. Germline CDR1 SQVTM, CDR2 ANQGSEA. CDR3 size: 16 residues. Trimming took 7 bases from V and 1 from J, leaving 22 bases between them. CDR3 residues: CSAKGHLGEANTEAFF. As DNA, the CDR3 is TGCAGCGCTAAGGGGCACTTGGGTGAGGCGAACACTGAAGCTTTCTTT.

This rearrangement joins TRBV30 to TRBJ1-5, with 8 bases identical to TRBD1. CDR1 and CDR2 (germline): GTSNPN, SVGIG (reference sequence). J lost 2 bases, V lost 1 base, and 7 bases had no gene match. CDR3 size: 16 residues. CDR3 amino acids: CAWSALETGGNQPQHF. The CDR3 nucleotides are TGTGCCTGGAGTGCTTTGGAGACAGGGGGCAATCAGCCCCAGCATTTT.

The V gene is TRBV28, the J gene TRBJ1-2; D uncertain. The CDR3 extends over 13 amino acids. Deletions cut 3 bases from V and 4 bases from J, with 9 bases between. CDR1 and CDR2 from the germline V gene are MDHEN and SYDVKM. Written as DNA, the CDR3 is TGTGCCAGCAGTTTGGAGGAGATCTATGGCTACACCTTC. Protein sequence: CASSLEEIYGYTF.